This T cell receptor beta chain was captured by sequencing in a study of T cell changes during pregnancy in multiple sclerosis. Germline CDR1 reads MNHNY; CDR2 reads SVGAGI (reference sequence). The CDR3 sequence is 15 residues long. V shed 7 bases, J shed 2 bases, and the junction held 9 bases outside the gene matches. Assay: immunoSEQ multiplex PCR; the TCRdb copy retains only in-frame clones and omits some. This sample yields 70,000 to 100,000 clones, of which about 94% are seen a single time; about 2% belongs to the top ten. The sample was peripheral blood, taken in the third trimester of pregnancy. The chain carries TRBV6-6 and TRBJ2-7; 9 bases map to TRBD1. The TCR originated in a female donor with multiple sclerosis, enrolled in a pregnancy study. The CDR3 DNA sequence: TGTGCCAGCACCTCCTCCGGGACAGGGCCCTACGAGCAGTACTTC. Its protein is CASTSSGTGPYEQYF.